A single sample is the source of the 8 T cell receptor beta chains below, sequenced in a study of blood T cell repertoires in COVID-19. TCRdb keeps only in-frame clones here, not all; method: immunoSEQ multiplex PCR. This table holds 200,000 or so clones, 80% to 85% found once. The sequencing input was PBMCs or T cells enriched from blood (not recorded which). The receptors originated from a man between 35 and 55 years old who had recovered from COVID-19.

The gene calls are TRBV28 and TRBJ1-1; D not resolved. This CDR3 comprises 14 residues. V was shortened by 5 bases and J by 0 bases, with 10 bases between the two germline ends. Germline V gives CDR1 MDHEN, CDR2 SYDVKM. CDR3 in amino acids: CASSQANMNTEAFF. The CDR3 DNA reads as TGTGCCAGCAGTCAAGCGAACATGAACACTGAAGCTTTCTTT.

This chain joins TRBV11-2 and TRBJ2-1; 8 bases fit TRBD2. The CDR3 sequence is 15 residues long. The J segment lost 1 base and the V segment lost 6 bases, leaving 5 bases of the junction unmatched. The germline CDR1 and CDR2 sequences are SGHAT and FQNNGV. In nucleotides, the CDR3 is TGTGCCAGCAGACGACTAGCGAGTTCCTACAATGAGCAGTTCTTC. It yields the protein CASRRLASSYNEQFF.

This clone was seen just once. V usage is TRBV3-1 (or the pseudogene TRBV3-2) and J usage is TRBJ1-3, with a tentative D call TRBD1 (5 bases). Germline lookup yields CDR1 LGHDT and CDR2 YNNKEL (reference sequence). The CDR3 is 15 residues long. V lost 2 bases and J 0 bases, leaving 8 bases between the germline ends. This CDR3 reads CASSQWGGSGNTIYF. In DNA, the CDR3 is TGTGCCAGCAGCCAATGGGGGGGCTCTGGAAACACCATATATTTT.

The chain has TRBV6-5 and TRBJ1-2; TRBD1 aligns across 9 bases. Germline CDR1 MNHEY, CDR2 SVGAGI. The ends lost 2 bases at V and 5 bases at J; junction bases unmatched: 6. The CDR3 runs to 15 residues. Here the CDR3 reads CASSYGDRVGYGYTF. CDR3 DNA sequence: TGTGCCAGCAGTTACGGGGACAGGGTGGGTTATGGCTACACCTTC.

The V call is TRBV28, the J call TRBJ1-5; the match to TRBD1 covers 9 bases. The germline gives CDR1 MDHEN, CDR2 SYDVKM. The CDR3 runs 17 residues. With 4 bases clipped from V and 6 bases from J, the junction kept 13 bases outside the gene matches. The CDR3 DNA reads as TGTGCCAGCAGTTCTCTGCGCCGGACAGGGGAGGGTCAGCCCCAGCATTTT. It encodes CASSSLRRTGEGQPQHF.

The rearrangement uses TRBV5-1 and TRBJ1-6; 9 nucleotides align to TRBD1. Germline V gene sequence: CDR1 SGHRS, CDR2 YFSETQ. Germline trimming cut 1 base from V and 12 bases from J; bases unmatched to any gene: 8. The CDR3 loop spans 15 amino acids. In nucleotides, the CDR3 is TGCGCCAGCAGCTTGTCATCTACAGGGGGCGAACCCCTCCACTTT. It yields the protein CASSLSSTGGEPLHF. Together with reference TRBV5-1 and TRBJ1-6, the CDR3 gives the full variable domain: KAGVTQTPRYLIKTRGQQVTLSCSPISGHRSVSWYQQTPGQGLQFLFEYFSETQRNKGNFPGRFSGRQFSNSRSEMNVSTLELGDSALYLCASSLSSTGGEPLHFGNGTRLTVT.

V and J are TRBV7-9 and TRBJ1-2; TRBD1 aligns across 11 bases. Trimming cost V 3 bases and J 8 bases; bases outside gene matches: 8. Germline assignment: CDR1 SEHNR and CDR2 FQNEAQ (reference sequence). CDR3 size: 15 residues. The CDR3 is CASSFGDRTGGGYTF. DNA of the CDR3: TGTGCCAGCAGCTTTGGGGACCGGACAGGGGGCGGCTACACCTTC. Full variable domain (outside the CDR3, taken from reference TRBV7-9 and TRBJ1-2): DTGVSQNPRHKITKRGQNVTFRCDPISEHNRLYWYRQTLGQGPEFLTYFQNEAQLEKSRLLSDRFSAERPKGSFSTLEIQRTEQGDSAMYLCASSFGDRTGGGYTFGSGTRLTVV.

The chain combines TRBV5-6 with TRBJ2-7, with TRBD1 as a possible D gene (6 bases). The V end lost 4 bases, the J end lost 3 bases, and 23 bases lay between the germline ends. The CDR3 has 17 amino acids. CDR1 is SGHDT, CDR2 YYEEEE, per germline. As DNA, the CDR3 is TGTGCCAGCAGCCCCATGGCGGACAGTCGGGTAAACTACGAGCAGTACTTC. Translating it yields CASSPMADSRVNYEQYF.